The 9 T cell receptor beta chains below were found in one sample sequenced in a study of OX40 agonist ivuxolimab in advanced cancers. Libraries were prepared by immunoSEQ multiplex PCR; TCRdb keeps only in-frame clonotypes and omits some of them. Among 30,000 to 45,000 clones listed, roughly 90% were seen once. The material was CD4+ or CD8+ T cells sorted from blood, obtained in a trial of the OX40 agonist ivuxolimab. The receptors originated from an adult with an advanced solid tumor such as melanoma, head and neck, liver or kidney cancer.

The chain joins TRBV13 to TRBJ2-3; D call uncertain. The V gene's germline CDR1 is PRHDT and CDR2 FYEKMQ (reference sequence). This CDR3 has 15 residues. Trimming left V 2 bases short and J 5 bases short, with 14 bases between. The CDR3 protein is CASSLYAPYLDTQYF. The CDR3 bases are TGTGCCAGCAGCTTATACGCTCCTTACTTAGATACGCAGTATTTT.

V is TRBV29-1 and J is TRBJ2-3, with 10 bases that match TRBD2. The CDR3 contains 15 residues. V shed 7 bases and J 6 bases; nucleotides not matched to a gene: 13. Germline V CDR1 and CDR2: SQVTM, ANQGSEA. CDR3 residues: CSAAGLAGDWDTQYF. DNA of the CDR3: TGCAGCGCCGCGGGCCTAGCGGGGGATTGGGATACGCAGTATTTT.

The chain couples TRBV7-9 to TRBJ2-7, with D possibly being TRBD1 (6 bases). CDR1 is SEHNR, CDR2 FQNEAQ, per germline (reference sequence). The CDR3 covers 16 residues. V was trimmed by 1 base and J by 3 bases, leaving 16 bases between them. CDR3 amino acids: CASSLEGQGRIYEQYF. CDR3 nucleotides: TGTGCCAGCAGCTTAGAGGGTCAGGGGAGAATCTACGAGCAGTACTTC.

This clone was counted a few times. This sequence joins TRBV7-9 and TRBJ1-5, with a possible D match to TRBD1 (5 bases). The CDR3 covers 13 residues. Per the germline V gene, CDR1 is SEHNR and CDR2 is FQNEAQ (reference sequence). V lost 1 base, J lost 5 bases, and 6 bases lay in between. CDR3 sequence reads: CASSLGGDQPQHF. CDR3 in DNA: TGTGCCAGCAGCTTAGGGGGGGATCAGCCCCAGCATTTT.

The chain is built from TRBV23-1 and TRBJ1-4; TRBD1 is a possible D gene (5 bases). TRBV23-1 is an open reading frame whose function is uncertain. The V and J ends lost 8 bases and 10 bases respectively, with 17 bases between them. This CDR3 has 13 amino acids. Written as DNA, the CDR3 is TGCGCCAGCCCTACGCCCAGGGAGGGAAAACTGTTTTTT. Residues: CASPTPREGKLFF.

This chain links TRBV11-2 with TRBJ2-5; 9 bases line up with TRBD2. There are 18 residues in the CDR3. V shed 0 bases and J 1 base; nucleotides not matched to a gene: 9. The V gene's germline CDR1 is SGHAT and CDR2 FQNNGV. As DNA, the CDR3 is TGTGCCAGCAGCTTAGATAGTAGCGGGGGCATTCTCCAAGAGACCCAGTACTTC. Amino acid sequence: CASSLDSSGGILQETQYF.

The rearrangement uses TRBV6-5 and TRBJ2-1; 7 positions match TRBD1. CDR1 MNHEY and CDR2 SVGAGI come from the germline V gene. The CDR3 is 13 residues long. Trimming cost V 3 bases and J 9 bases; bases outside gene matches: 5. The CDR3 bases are TGTGCCAGCAGTTATGGGACAGTGGGTGAGCAGTTCTTC. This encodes CASSYGTVGEQFF.

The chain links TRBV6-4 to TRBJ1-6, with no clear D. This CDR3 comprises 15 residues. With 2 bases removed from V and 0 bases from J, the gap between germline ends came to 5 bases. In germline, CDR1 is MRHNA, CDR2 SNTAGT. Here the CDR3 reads CASSDKSSYNSPLHF. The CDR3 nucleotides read TGTGCCAGCAGTGACAAAAGCTCCTATAATTCACCCCTCCACTTT.

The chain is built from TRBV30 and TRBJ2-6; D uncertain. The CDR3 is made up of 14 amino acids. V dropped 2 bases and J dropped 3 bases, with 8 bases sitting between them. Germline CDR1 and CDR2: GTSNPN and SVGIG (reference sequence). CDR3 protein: CAWSSGLGANVLTF. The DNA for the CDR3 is TGTGCCTGGAGTTCAGGTCTTGGGGCCAACGTCCTGACTTTC.